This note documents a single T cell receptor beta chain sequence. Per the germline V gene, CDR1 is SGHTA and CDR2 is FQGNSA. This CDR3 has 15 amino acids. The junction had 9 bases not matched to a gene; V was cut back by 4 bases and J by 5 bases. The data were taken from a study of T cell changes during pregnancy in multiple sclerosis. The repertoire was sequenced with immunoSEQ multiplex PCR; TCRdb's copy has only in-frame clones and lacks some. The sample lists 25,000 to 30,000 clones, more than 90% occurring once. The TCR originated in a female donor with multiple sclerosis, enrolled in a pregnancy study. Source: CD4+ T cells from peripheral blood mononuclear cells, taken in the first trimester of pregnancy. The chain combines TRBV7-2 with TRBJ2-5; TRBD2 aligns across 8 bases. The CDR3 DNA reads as TGTGCCAGCAGCTCCCTCGGGGGGGTCGGGGAGACCCAGTACTTC. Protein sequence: CASSSLGGVGETQYF.